The rows below give T cell receptor beta chains drawn from one sample of a study of blood T cell repertoires in COVID-19. Sequenced by immunoSEQ multiplex PCR; TCRdb stores in-frame clones only, minus some. The repertoire holds around 310,000 clones, with about 90% as singletons. Specimen: PBMCs or T cells enriched from blood (not recorded which). The receptors originated from a young woman who had recovered from COVID-19. CDR3s include the opening cysteine and the closing phenylalanine or tryptophan. D genes are given only for firm matches. Clone size is not always given. Where it is, it says once, few, many or a class for expanded clones.

>-|TRBJ1-1|few|TRBV6-5
CASSDRGLNTEAFF
TGTGCCAGCAGCGACCGAGGGTTGAACACTGAAGCTTTCTTT
>TRBD1|TRBJ1-6|-|TRBV6-5
CASTRQGADNSPLHF
TGTGCCAGCACCAGACAGGGGGCCGATAATTCACCCCTCCACTTT
>-|TRBJ1-5|-|TRBV6-2/TRBV6-3
CASSSGTQNQPQHF
TGTGCCAGCAGTTCCGGGACACAAAATCAGCCCCAGCATTTT
>TRBD1|TRBJ2-1|-|TRBV7-2
CASSLAIGTGNEQFF
TGTGCCAGCAGCTTAGCGATCGGGACAGGCAATGAGCAGTTCTTC
>TRBD1|TRBJ1-2|-|TRBV24-1
CATSDLRTGRNGYTF
TGTGCCACCAGTGACCTTAGGACAGGCCGGAATGGCTACACCTTC
>TRBD1|TRBJ2-3|-|TRBV5-1
CASNRGQGVMDTQYF
TGCGCCAGCAATAGGGGACAGGGTGTGATGGATACGCAGTATTTT
>-|TRBJ2-7|-|TRBV25-1
CASSELVGFGDEQYF
TGTGCCAGCAGTGAATTGGTGGGGTTCGGGGACGAGCAGTACTTC
>-|TRBJ1-5|-|TRBV28
CASRGVTHQPQHF
TGTGCCAGCAGAGGGGTCACGCATCAGCCCCAGCATTTT
>-|TRBJ2-4|-|TRBV28
CASSLFRTNLLAKNIQYF
TGTGCCAGCAGTTTATTTAGGACAAACCTCCTAGCCAAAAACATTCAGTACTTC
>-|TRBJ1-4|-|TRBV19
CASSINRRAGDRELKLFF
TGTGCCAGTAGTATAAATCGAAGGGCAGGGGATAGAGAATTGAAACTGTTTTTT
>TRBD2|TRBJ2-1|-|TRBV28
CASSLAGGPDEQFF
TGTGCCAGCAGTTTAGCGGGAGGGCCGGATGAGCAGTTCTTC
>TRBD1|TRBJ1-2|-|TRBV27
CASSLSVLGQGFVYGYTF
TGTGCCAGCAGTTTATCGGTACTGGGACAGGGGTTTGTATATGGCTACACCTTC
>-|TRBJ2-3|-|TRBV5-6
CASSLFLWSGDTQYF
TGTGCCAGCAGCTTGTTTTTGTGGAGCGGGGATACGCAGTATTTT
>-|TRBJ1-2|-|TRBV6-2/TRBV6-3
CASSPGPQAGYTF
TGTGCCAGCAGCCCAGGACCACAGGCTGGCTACACCTTC
>TRBD1|TRBJ2-7|-|TRBV5-1
CASSSGTGSYEQYF
TGCGCCAGCAGCTCCGGGACAGGGTCCTACGAGCAGTACTTC
>-|TRBJ2-2|-|TRBV6-1
CASSELFGVVTKNTGELFF
TGTGCCAGCAGTGAACTATTCGGGGTCGTGACTAAGAACACCGGGGAGCTGTTTTTT
>-|TRBJ2-1|-|TRBV7-9
CASSMTKRVSYNEQFF
TGTGCCAGCAGCATGACCAAGCGGGTGTCCTACAATGAGCAGTTCTTC
>TRBD2|TRBJ2-1|-|TRBV4-1
CASSQGIAGAIRRSYNEQFF
TGCGCCAGCAGCCAAGGGATTGCGGGAGCTATCAGGAGGTCCTACAATGAGCAGTTCTTC
>TRBD1|TRBJ1-6|-|TRBV6-4
CASSETGSNSPLHF
TGTGCCAGCAGTGAGACAGGGTCTAATTCACCCCTCCACTTT
>-|TRBJ2-1|-|TRBV7-3
CASSIQEAAYNEQFF
TGTGCCAGCAGCATACAAGAGGCGGCATACAATGAGCAGTTCTTC
>TRBD2|TRBJ2-1|-|TRBV7-3
CASSSSGTYNEQFF
TGTGCCAGCAGCTCTAGCGGGACCTACAATGAGCAGTTCTTC
>-|TRBJ1-1|-|TRBV6-5
CASTLGGVTTEAFF
TGTGCCAGCACCTTGGGGGGGGTCACCACTGAAGCTTTCTTT
>TRBD1|TRBJ1-1|-|TRBV5-4
CASSYGTGFTTEAFF
TGTGCCAGCAGCTATGGGACAGGGTTCACGACTGAAGCTTTCTTT